This T cell receptor beta chain was recovered during a study of blood T cell repertoires in COVID-19. Study in general: Both acute and convalescent COVID-19 samples were obtained from the United States, Italy and Spain. The cDNA or gDNA used as material had been derived from T cells, B-cell-depleted T cells, or PBMCs.

The authors' processing: Estimation of nucleated cell counts relied on the amplification of reference gene primers. Here immunoSEQ multiplex PCR was the method, and the copy in TCRdb shows in-frame clones only, minus some. That table is the source of V, J and clone size, and D and trimming were worked out from the DNA. The sample includes about 24,000 clones, about two thirds seen only once; the top ten take approximately 40%. The sample holds a few counts of this clone. Germline V gene lookup returns CDR1 SNHLY and CDR2 FYNNEI. The CDR3 is 17 residues long. With V trimmed by 7 bases and J by 8 bases, 19 bases remained unmatched.

This chain connects TRBV2 to TRBJ2-1; 8 bases fit TRBD2. The sequence was obtained from a woman older than 75 with acute or convalescent COVID-19. Material: peripheral blood. DNA of the CDR3: TGTGCCAGCACAGGGTCGCGCTCGGGGGGGCCGGTATATGAGCAGTTCTTC. The encoded protein is CASTGSRSGGPVYEQFF.